These T cell receptor beta chains were read from a single sample in a study of early T cells in non-severe SARS-CoV-2 infection. TCRdb independently ran MiXCR on the 5' RACE reads; one entry per CDR3 protein. Of tens of thousands of distinct CDR3 sequences in the sample, 6% to 8.5% are singletons; the top ten hold about 3.2%. The sample was whole blood. The receptors originated from an adult who was a healthcare worker with PCR-confirmed SARS-CoV-2 infection or an uninfected control (not recorded which). The CDR3 runs from the conserved cysteine through the conserved F or W. The D gene is left open where the match is weak. The size field is filled for only some rows; it gives once, few, many or a size class.

J gene,D gene,V gene,clone size,CDR3 protein,CDR3 DNA
TRBJ2-1,TRBD2,TRBV24-1,few,CATSDLGSGYNEQFF,TGTGCCACCAGTGATTTGGGTAGCGGGTACAATGAGCAGTTCTTC
TRBJ2-2,.,TRBV6-5,.,CASSWVASSGELFF,TGTGCCAGCAGCTGGGTCGCCAGTAGCGGGGAGCTGTTTTTT
TRBJ2-5,TRBD2,TRBV3-1,few,CASSQEGIKGLAGGGETQYF,TGTGCCAGCAGCCAAGAAGGGATAAAGGGACTAGCGGGAGGTGGAGAGACCCAGTACTTC
TRBJ1-2,TRBD1,TRBV28,.,CASSFPRTGIYGYTF,TGTGCCAGCAGTTTCCCTCGGACAGGGATCTATGGCTACACCTTC
TRBJ1-2,TRBD1,TRBV28,.,CASSLTGGEIGYTF,TGTGCCAGCAGTCTGACAGGGGGCGAAATTGGCTACACCTTC
TRBJ2-7,TRBD2,TRBV12-3/TRBV12-4,few,CASSFGFGGSANEQYF,TGTGCCAGCAGTTTTGGGTTTGGCGGGAGTGCGAACGAGCAGTACTTC
TRBJ1-1,.,TRBV18,many,CASSPPGTGRLNTEAFF,TGTGCCAGCTCACCACCTGGAACGGGGAGGCTGAACACTGAAGCTTTCTTT
TRBJ2-3,.,TRBV24-1,.,CATSGTGMPKQYF,TGTGCCACCAGTGGAACAGGAATGCCTAAGCAGTATTTT
TRBJ1-3,.,TRBV12-3/TRBV12-4,few,CGGQGISGNTIYF,TGTGGCGGCCAGGGGATCTCTGGAAACACCATATATTTT
TRBJ2-4,TRBD2,TRBV28,many,CASSPSAGGTKNIQYF,TGTGCCAGCAGTCCCTCAGCGGGAGGGACCAAAAACATTCAGTACTTC
TRBJ2-3,.,TRBV4-1,many,CASSQGLPREDTQYF,TGCGCCAGCAGCCAAGGACTCCCACGGGAAGATACGCAGTATTTT
TRBJ2-3,.,TRBV28,.,CASSTVGYTQYF,TGTGCCAGCAGCACGGTCGGGTATACGCAGTATTTT
TRBJ2-6,.,TRBV19,.,CASSKDGSSGANVLTF,TGTGCCAGTAGTAAGGACGGAAGCTCTGGGGCCAACGTCCTGACTTTC
TRBJ2-5,TRBD2,TRBV7-3,many,CASSLPGTSGEETQYF,TGTGCCAGCAGCCTCCCCGGGACTAGCGGGGAAGAGACCCAGTACTTC
TRBJ1-1,.,TRBV18,few,CASSPGFGNTEAFF,TGTGCCAGCTCACCCGGCTTTGGGAACACTGAAGCTTTCTTT
TRBJ2-4,.,TRBV7-9,few,CASSPQGTAKNIQYF,TGTGCCAGCAGCCCACAGGGTACAGCCAAAAACATTCAGTACTTC
TRBJ2-1,.,TRBV20-1,few,CSANRGHEQFF,TGCAGTGCCAACCGGGGACATGAGCAGTTCTTC
TRBJ2-7,TRBD2,TRBV7-3,many,CASSFMAGVSYEQYF,TGTGCCAGCAGCTTTATGGCGGGAGTCTCCTACGAGCAGTACTTC
TRBJ2-3,TRBD1,TRBV7-9,few,CASSSRSGGQETQYF,TGTGCCAGCAGCTCTAGATCAGGGGGCCAAGAGACGCAGTATTTT
TRBJ2-7,.,TRBV6-6,many,CASSPASVYEQYF,TGTGCCAGCAGCCCCGCTAGCGTCTACGAGCAGTACTTC
TRBJ2-7,.,TRBV20-1,many,CRAGSYEQYF,TGCAGGGCGGGCTCCTACGAGCAGTACTTC
TRBJ1-5,TRBD1,TRBV27,few,CASSLGQGDQPQHF,TGTGCCAGCAGTCTCGGACAGGGGGACCAGCCCCAGCATTTT
TRBJ2-4,.,TRBV27,few,CASSLLDSKNIQYF,TGTGCCAGCAGCCTTCTTGACAGCAAAAACATTCAGTACTTC
TRBJ2-2,TRBD1,TRBV24-1,few,CATSAGQGVTGELFF,TGTGCCACCAGTGCGGGACAGGGAGTCACCGGGGAGCTGTTTTTT
TRBJ2-1,.,TRBV28,many,CASTLGGAGSYNEQFF,TGTGCCAGCACCTTGGGGGGGGCAGGATCCTACAATGAGCAGTTCTTC
TRBJ2-7,TRBD2,TRBV20-1,.,CSAPWLAGVMYEQYF,TGCAGTGCCCCATGGTTGGCGGGAGTCATGTACGAGCAGTACTTC
TRBJ2-6,.,TRBV7-3,many,CASSASSLLSSGANVLTF,TGTGCCAGCAGCGCCTCTAGCCTACTAAGCTCTGGGGCCAACGTCCTGACTTTC
TRBJ2-7,TRBD2,TRBV4-1,few,CASSQGSGLAETYEQYF,TGCGCCAGCAGCCAAGGCTCGGGACTAGCGGAAACCTACGAGCAGTACTTC
TRBJ2-3,.,TRBV7-3,many,CASSLKSGPTDTQYF,TGTGCCAGCAGCTTAAAAAGCGGACCCACAGATACGCAGTATTTT
TRBJ2-5,.,TRBV7-6,.,CAGSQTQGRETQYF,TGTGCCGGCAGCCAAACCCAGGGGAGAGAGACCCAGTACTTC
TRBJ1-1,.,TRBV12-3/TRBV12-4,few,CASSGRRAGSAFF,TGTGCCAGCAGTGGCCGCCGGGCAGGTTCAGCTTTCTTT
TRBJ1-2,TRBD1,TRBV20-1,.,CSAKGQDDGYTF,TGCAGTGCTAAGGGACAGGATGATGGCTACACCTTC
TRBJ2-1,TRBD2,TRBV7-6,.,CASSPDSGGYNEQFF,TGTGCCAGCAGCCCCGATAGCGGGGGGTACAATGAGCAGTTCTTC
TRBJ2-7,.,TRBV6-6,few,CASSTPGGYEQYF,TGTGCCAGCAGCACGCCCGGGGGCTACGAGCAGTACTTC
TRBJ1-2,.,TRBV28,many,CASSRQNYGYTF,TGTGCCAGCAGTAGGCAGAACTATGGCTACACCTTC
TRBJ2-1,.,TRBV18,.,CASSAGTAGEQFF,TGTGCCAGCTCAGCCGGGACAGCGGGGGAGCAGTTCTTC
TRBJ2-2,.,TRBV30,.,CAWSIGSDSGELFF,TGTGCCTGGAGTATTGGCAGCGACTCCGGGGAGCTGTTTTTT
TRBJ2-3,.,TRBV7-3,many,CASSLDGNTDTQYF,TGTGCCAGCAGCTTAGACGGAAACACAGATACGCAGTATTTT
TRBJ2-1,TRBD1,TRBV7-3,many,CASSPTGGYNEQFF,TGTGCCAGCAGCCCCACAGGGGGCTACAATGAGCAGTTCTTC
TRBJ2-1,.,TRBV20-1,many,CSASDISSYNEQFF,TGCAGTGCTAGTGACATAAGCTCCTACAATGAGCAGTTCTTC
TRBJ1-1,.,TRBV6-2/TRBV6-3,.,CASSYPTFF,TGTGCCAGCAGTTACCCCACTTTCTTT
TRBJ2-1,.,TRBV7-2,many,CASSLLPYEQFF,TGTGCCAGCAGCCTCTTACCTTATGAGCAGTTCTTC
TRBJ2-7,TRBD1,TRBV2,many,CASSPDRGNEQYF,TGTGCCAGCAGTCCGGACAGGGGTAACGAGCAGTACTTC
TRBJ1-1,.,TRBV30,few,CAWSPETIAEAFF,TGTGCCTGGAGCCCTGAAACGATCGCTGAAGCTTTCTTT
TRBJ2-1,.,TRBV18,.,CASSPDSWKNDEQFF,TGTGCCAGCTCACCCGATTCGTGGAAAAATGATGAGCAGTTCTTC
TRBJ2-2,.,TRBV29-1,many,CSVVLSGELFF,TGCAGCGTCGTCTTATCTGGGGAGCTGTTTTTT
TRBJ2-5,.,TRBV25-1,.,CASQQTPRGFTQETQYF,TGTGCCAGCCAGCAGACCCCGCGAGGATTTACTCAAGAGACCCAGTACTTC
TRBJ2-1,.,TRBV28,.,CASSSLLGVLRPYNEQFF,TGTGCCAGCAGTTCGCTACTAGGGGTCCTGAGGCCCTACAATGAGCAGTTCTTC
TRBJ2-7,.,TRBV2,many,CASSFQGSSYEQYF,TGTGCCAGCAGCTTCCAGGGGAGCTCCTACGAGCAGTACTTC
TRBJ2-7,.,TRBV18,few,CASSGQREEQYF,TGTGCCAGCTCCGGACAACGGGAGGAGCAGTACTTC
TRBJ2-1,.,TRBV18,many,CASSPETRGEQFF,TGTGCCAGCTCACCCGAGACCCGGGGTGAGCAGTTCTTC
TRBJ2-1,TRBD1,TRBV6-4,.,CASSDSTGSYNEQFF,TGTGCCAGCAGTGACTCGACAGGGTCCTACAATGAGCAGTTCTTC
TRBJ1-2,.,TRBV30,many,CAWSVNRVNGYTF,TGTGCCTGGAGTGTAAACAGGGTTAATGGCTACACCTTC
TRBJ2-2,TRBD1,TRBV25-1,.,CASSGQEAGELFF,TGTGCCAGCAGCGGACAGGAAGCCGGGGAGCTGTTTTTT
TRBJ2-2,.,TRBV15,.,CATSRDRVTGELFF,TGTGCCACCAGCAGAGACAGGGTTACCGGGGAGCTGTTTTTT
TRBJ1-6,.,TRBV7-9,many,CASSSAVGSSSPLHF,TGTGCCAGCAGCTCCGCAGTCGGGTCCTCTTCACCCCTCCACTTT
TRBJ2-7,TRBD2,TRBV7-9,many,CAIAVTSGSYEQYF,TGTGCCATCGCCGTGACTAGCGGGTCCTACGAGCAGTACTTC